The 7 T cell receptor beta chains listed next were all sequenced from one sample in a study of post-analysis software for immune sequencing data. Overall study findings and caveats: The five TRBV segments detected at higher frequency in patients than in controls included TRBV5-6, TRBV5-1 and TRBV20-1.

Libraries were made from TCR beta cDNA, and they carried unique molecular identifiers. A single record per CDR3 protein comes from TCRdb applying MiXCR to the PCR reads. This table has about 760,000 distinct CDR3 sequences, less than 35% appearing once. These TCRs' antigens remain unknown. Material: blood. The source is a girl between 5 and 17 years old with multiple sclerosis.

This clonotype was seen only a few times. The rearrangement uses TRBV11-2 and TRBJ2-1; D ambiguous. CDR1 SGHAT and CDR2 FQNNGV come from the germline V gene. This CDR3 region has 14 residues. V shed 1 base and J shed 10 bases, with 14 bases lying between them. CDR3 protein: CASSLGLNSDEQFF. DNA of the CDR3: TGTGCCAGCAGCTTAGGACTGAACTCCGACGAGCAGTTCTTC.

This clonotype was seen ten or more times. The chain combines TRBV20-1 with TRBJ2-7; 8 positions agree with TRBD1. The trim removed 0 bases at V and 6 bases at J, leaving 7 bases unmatched. The CDR3 length is 14 residues. CDR1 DFQATT and CDR2 SNEGSKA come from the germline V gene (reference sequence). CDR3 DNA: TGCAGTGCTAGAGATTGGCAGGGGGCGCGCGAGCAGTACTTC. This encodes CSARDWQGAREQYF.

The CDR3 sequence: CASSVARLAASTDTQYF. CDR3 nucleotides: TGTGCCAGCAGCGTAGCTCGACTAGCGGCTAGCACAGATACGCAGTATTTT. The chain carries TRBV9 and TRBJ2-3, with 9 bases lining up with TRBD2. The J segment lost 0 bases and the V segment lost 0 bases, leaving 5 bases of the junction unmatched. The germline V gene encodes CDR1 SGDLS and CDR2 YYNGEE. The CDR3 length is 17 residues.

J is TRBJ1-1 and V is TRBV9, with unresolved D. The germline CDR1 and CDR2 sequences are SGDLS and YYNGEE. Trimming stripped 0 bases from V and 1 base from J, with 13 bases between. The CDR3 covers 16 residues. DNA for the CDR3: TGTGCCAGCAGCGTAGGGGTCAGAGAACCGAACACTGAAGCTTTCTTT. Translating gives CASSVGVREPNTEAFF. Filled out from reference TRBV9 and TRBJ1-1, the complete variable domain reads DSGVTQTPKHLITATGQRVTLRCSPRSGDLSVYWYQQSLDQGLQFLIQYYNGEERAKGNILERFSAQQFPDLHSELNLSSLELGDSALYFCASSVGVREPNTEAFFGQGTRLTVV.

This clonotype was seen more than once but under ten times. This chain connects TRBV6-5 to TRBJ1-2; possible D gene TRBD1, 5 bases. The CDR3 is 11 amino acids. V was cut by 8 bases and J by 8 bases, with 12 bases left in between. CDR1 and CDR2 (germline): MNHEY, SVGAGI. The CDR3 DNA follows: TGTGCCAGCCGAGGGGTGGGGGGCTACACCTTC. Translating it yields CASRGVGGYTF.

This clonotype was seen repeatedly, ten times or more. This rearrangement joins TRBV7-2 to TRBJ2-7, with D possibly matching TRBD1 (5 bases). This CDR3 has 14 residues. V was trimmed by 4 bases and J by 0 bases, leaving 10 bases between them. The germline CDR1 and CDR2 sequences are SGHTA and FQGNSA. Written as DNA, the CDR3 is TGTGCCAGCAGCTCCCGGCAGGGCTCCTACGAGCAGTACTTC. Translated: CASSSRQGSYEQYF.

The V and J genes are TRBV10-3 and TRBJ1-1, with TRBD1 identical over 7 bases. Germline values: CDR1 ENHRY, CDR2 SYGVKD. The ends lost 2 bases at V and 1 base at J; junction bases unmatched: 4. This CDR3 has 15 residues. The CDR3 nucleotides read TGTGCCATCAGTGAGCGAGGACAGGAGAACACTGAAGCTTTCTTT. This gives the protein CAISERGQENTEAFF.